A selection of T cell receptor beta chains follows, all from one sample in a study of T cell changes during pregnancy in multiple sclerosis. The repertoire was sequenced with immunoSEQ multiplex PCR; TCRdb's copy has only in-frame clones and lacks some. The data contain about 75,000 clones, 89% of them singletons. Sequencing was performed on peripheral blood, taken in the first trimester of pregnancy. The source is a female donor in good health, enrolled as a control in a pregnancy study. The CDR3 runs from the conserved cysteine through the conserved F or W. A D gene is named only where the DNA matches it firmly. Not every row has a clone size; where given, it reads once, few, many or a size class.

J gene,V gene,D gene,clone size,CDR3 protein,CDR3 DNA
TRBJ1-6,TRBV5-1,TRBD1,few,CASSFDRDDSPLHF,TGCGCCAGCAGCTTTGACAGGGATGATTCACCCCTCCACTTT
TRBJ2-1,TRBV4-1,-,-,CASSQDRNNEQFF,TGCGCCAGCAGCCAAGACAGGAACAATGAGCAGTTCTTC
TRBJ2-7,TRBV5-4,TRBD1,-,CASSSPGQTPEQYF,TGTGCCAGCAGCTCTCCGGGACAGACGCCCGAGCAGTACTTC
TRBJ2-5,TRBV6-5,-,-,CASSLPDEETQYF,TGTGCCAGCAGTTTGCCAGATGAAGAGACCCAGTACTTC
TRBJ2-1,TRBV28,TRBD2,-,CASIPSGASYNEQFF,TGTGCCAGCATTCCAAGCGGGGCTAGCTACAATGAGCAGTTCTTC
TRBJ2-2,TRBV27,-,-,CASSLIKGNGELFF,TGTGCCAGCAGTTTAATAAAGGGGAACGGGGAGCTGTTTTTT
TRBJ1-2,TRBV29-1,TRBD1,-,CSVQGAGYGYTF,TGCAGCGTGCAGGGGGCCGGCTATGGCTACACCTTC
TRBJ1-4,TRBV19,TRBD1,-,CASSTGGTNHEKLFF,TGTGCCAGTAGCACAGGGGGTACGAATCATGAAAAACTGTTTTTT
TRBJ1-4,TRBV5-1,-,-,CASSLGQVGEKLFF,TGCGCCAGCAGCTTGGGGCAGGTCGGTGAAAAACTGTTTTTT
TRBJ2-7,TRBV9,TRBD1,-,CASSVGLGTGGVYEQYF,TGTGCCAGCAGCGTAGGTCTGGGGACAGGGGGGGTCTACGAGCAGTACTTC
TRBJ2-7,TRBV5-1,-,-,CASSLDGLYEQYF,TGCGCCAGCAGCTTGGATGGACTCTACGAGCAGTACTTC
TRBJ1-5,TRBV19,-,-,CASSPLGGTGQPQHF,TGTGCCAGTAGTCCTCTGGGGGGTACGGGTCAGCCCCAGCATTTT
TRBJ1-2,TRBV25-1,-,-,CASGREENYGYTF,TGTGCCAGCGGACGGGAGGAAAACTATGGCTACACCTTC
TRBJ2-3,TRBV9,TRBD2,-,CASSVAVLAGGTDTQYF,TGTGCCAGCAGCGTAGCCGTACTAGCGGGGGGCACAGATACGCAGTATTTT
TRBJ2-6,TRBV5-1,TRBD1,-,CASSLSDRGQSGANVLTF,TGCGCCAGCAGCTTATCAGACAGGGGGCAGTCTGGGGCCAACGTCCTGACTTTC
TRBJ1-4,TRBV5-1,TRBD1,-,CASSFDGPGTAASTNEKLFF,TGCGCCAGCAGCTTTGACGGGCCCGGGACAGCGGCCTCAACTAATGAAAAACTGTTTTTT
TRBJ1-2,TRBV11-2,-,-,CASRVQGYGYTF,TGTGCCAGCAGAGTCCAGGGTTATGGCTACACCTTC
TRBJ2-7,TRBV15,-,-,CATSRVSTGSYEQYF,TGTGCCACCAGCAGGGTTTCGACGGGTTCCTACGAGCAGTACTTC
TRBJ2-7,TRBV5-1,-,-,CASSPSPGDEQYF,TGCGCCAGCAGCCCCTCCCCAGGGGACGAGCAGTACTTC
TRBJ1-4,TRBV5-6,-,-,CASSRDTGFNEKLFF,TGTGCCAGCAGCAGGGACACCGGCTTTAATGAAAAACTGTTTTTT
TRBJ1-5,TRBV6-6,TRBD1,-,CASSYPGQGGNQPQHF,TGTGCCAGCAGTTACCCGGGACAGGGAGGCAATCAGCCCCAGCATTTT
TRBJ1-1,TRBV6-4,-,-,CASSEARSTEAFF,TGTGCCAGCAGTGAAGCGAGATCCACTGAAGCTTTCTTT
TRBJ2-2,TRBV7-6,TRBD2,-,CASSVLRTGGDTGELFF,TGTGCCAGCAGCGTCCTCCGCACGGGAGGGGACACCGGGGAGCTGTTTTTT
TRBJ2-5,TRBV9,-,-,CASSALGGASETQYF,TGTGCCAGCAGCGCCCTCGGGGGAGCGTCTGAGACCCAGTACTTC
TRBJ1-2,TRBV27,TRBD1,-,CASSFTGDGYTF,TGTGCCAGCAGTTTTACAGGGGATGGCTACACCTTC
TRBJ1-2,TRBV7-9,-,-,CASSLDKPNYGYTF,TGTGCCAGCAGCTTGGACAAACCCAACTATGGCTACACCTTC
TRBJ1-5,TRBV5-1,TRBD1,-,CASSRGTDRPNQPQHF,TGCGCCAGCAGCCGTGGGACAGACAGACCCAATCAGCCCCAGCATTTT
TRBJ2-7,TRBV5-1,-,-,CASSFQTGSYEQYF,TGCGCCAGCAGCTTCCAGACAGGCTCCTACGAGCAGTACTTC
TRBJ1-1,TRBV7-2,-,-,CASSLLQGMNTEAFF,TGTGCCAGCAGCTTATTACAGGGTATGAACACTGAAGCTTTCTTT